The 13 T cell receptor beta chains in this list originate from one sample, sequenced in a study of blood T cell repertoires in COVID-19. The method was immunoSEQ multiplex PCR; TCRdb's version includes in-frame clones alone and lacks a portion of them. The sample has about 180,000 clones, roughly 88% seen once. Sequencing input: PBMCs or T cells enriched from blood (not recorded which). The receptors were sampled from a woman aged 18-29 years who had recovered from COVID-19.

The V call is TRBV7-8, the J call TRBJ2-5; no reliable D call. The CDR3 runs 14 residues. CDR1 is SGHVS and CDR2 is FQNEAQ in the germline V gene. Trimming removed 0 bases at V and 0 bases at J, with 5 bases between. The CDR3: CASSLAAYQETQYF. The DNA of the CDR3 is TGTGCCAGCAGCTTAGCCGCGTACCAAGAGACCCAGTACTTC. The full variable domain, in which reference TRBV7-8 and TRBJ2-5 provide the parts outside the CDR3, is GAGVSQSPRYKVAKRGQDVALRCDPISGHVSLFWYQQALGQGPEFLTYFQNEAQLDKSGLPSDRFFAERPEGSVSTLKIQRTQQEDSAVYLCASSLAAYQETQYFGPGTRLLVL.

The gene calls are TRBV5-6 and TRBJ2-6, with 10 nucleotides matching TRBD1. The length of the CDR3 is 18 residues. V lost 4 bases to trimming and J lost 2 bases; unmatched junction nucleotides: 9. CDR1 is SGHDT and CDR2 is YYEEEE in the germline V gene. CDR3 bases: TGTGCCAGCAGCGTAGTGGGACAGGGGAATCCTGGGGCCAACGTCCTGACTTTC. Its protein is CASSVVGQGNPGANVLTF.

The V and J genes are TRBV18 and TRBJ2-7; 9 positions match TRBD1. CDR3 length: 15 amino acids. Germline V gene lookup returns CDR1 KGHSH and CDR2 LQKENI. Unmatched junction bases numbered 8, after V lost 3 bases and J lost 5 bases. Here the CDR3 reads CASSPAGDRVHEQYF. The CDR3 DNA reads TGTGCCAGCTCACCCGCTGGGGACAGGGTCCACGAGCAGTACTTC.

The chain joins TRBV11-3 to TRBJ2-1, with 13 bases fitting TRBD2. The CDR3 is 20 residues long. CDR1 is SGHNT and CDR2 is YENEEA in the germline V gene. With V trimmed by 0 bases and J by 10 bases, 18 bases remained unmatched. CDR3 region: CASSLDLRTSGSNSGEEQFF. The CDR3 DNA reads as TGTGCCAGCAGCTTAGACCTTAGGACTAGCGGGAGCAACAGCGGAGAGGAGCAGTTCTTC.

The chain carries TRBV5-8 and TRBJ2-1; 10 bases are a match to TRBD2. The CDR3 totals 17 residues. From germline, CDR1 is SGHTS and CDR2 YDEGEE. V was pared by 4 bases and J by 1 base, with 8 bases of the junction left unmatched. This CDR3 reads CASSRFLAGGSYNEQFF. The CDR3, as DNA: TGTGCCAGCAGCCGATTTTTAGCGGGAGGATCCTACAATGAGCAGTTCTTC.

This sequence joins TRBV9 and TRBJ2-3; TRBD2 agrees at 10 bases. Per the germline V gene, CDR1 is SGDLS and CDR2 is YYNGEE. V lost 3 bases, J lost 4 bases, and 5 bases stayed unmatched. This CDR3 spans 15 amino acids. The CDR3 protein is CASSGLAGVADTQYF. As DNA, the CDR3 is TGTGCCAGCAGCGGTCTAGCGGGAGTTGCAGATACGCAGTATTTT.

The chain is built from TRBV12-3 or TRBV12-4 and TRBJ2-2, with D possibly matching TRBD1 (5 bases). This CDR3 contains 13 residues. Trimming stripped 8 bases from V and 0 bases from J, with 7 bases between. The CDR3 nucleotides are TGTGCCAGCGGACACGCGAACACCGGGGAGCTGTTTTTT. This codes for CASGHANTGELFF.

The DNA for the CDR3 is TGTGCCAGCAGTCGGGGAGGGGAAGCTTTCTTT. Its translation: CASSRGGEAFF. The chain joins TRBV12-3 or TRBV12-4 to TRBJ1-1; D call uncertain. V dropped 5 bases and J dropped 8 bases, with 9 bases sitting between them. The CDR3 totals 11 residues.

This chain links TRBV28 with TRBJ1-4, with 7 bases fitting TRBD1. Germline CDR1 is MDHEN and CDR2 is SYDVKM. The ends lost 2 bases at V and 3 bases at J; junction bases unmatched: 0. The CDR3 has 14 residues. This CDR3 reads CASSLTGANEKLFF. The CDR3 region has the DNA TGTGCCAGCAGTTTAACAGGGGCTAATGAAAAACTGTTTTTT.

This chain uses TRBV5-6 with TRBJ2-7; the D gene is possibly TRBD1 (7 bases). Germline V CDR1 and CDR2: SGHDT, YYEEEE. The V end was cut by 4 bases, the J end by 2 bases, with 16 bases between. The CDR3 loop spans 15 amino acids. CDR3 residues: CASSTLDRTTYEQYF. The CDR3 bases are TGTGCCAGCAGCACACTGGACAGGACTACCTACGAGCAGTACTTC.

The chain uses TRBV6-1 and TRBJ2-7; possible D gene TRBD1, 5 bases. Germline lookup yields CDR1 MNHNS and CDR2 SASEGT. The CDR3 runs to 12 residues. V was clipped by 6 bases and J by 3 bases, with 9 bases between them. This chain's CDR3 is CASSSQGYEQYF. The CDR3 DNA follows: TGTGCCAGCAGCTCTCAGGGCTACGAGCAGTACTTC.

V and J are TRBV24-1 and TRBJ2-2, with D possibly being TRBD2 (7 bases). The germline CDR1 and CDR2 sequences are KGHDR and SFDVKD. Trimming took off 3 bases at V and 5 bases at J, with 12 bases between the two ends. This CDR3 contains 15 residues. CDR3 amino acids: CATSDGGARTGELFF. In DNA, the CDR3 is TGTGCCACCAGTGATGGGGGGGCTCGAACCGGGGAGCTGTTTTTT.

The J gene is TRBJ1-4, the V gene TRBV30, with D unresolved. This CDR3 spans 12 amino acids. Germline CDR1 GTSNPN, CDR2 SVGIG (reference sequence). As DNA, the CDR3 is TGTGCTTTGGGAGGAGGAGGGGAAAAACTGTTTTTT. Its protein product is CALGGGGEKLFF.